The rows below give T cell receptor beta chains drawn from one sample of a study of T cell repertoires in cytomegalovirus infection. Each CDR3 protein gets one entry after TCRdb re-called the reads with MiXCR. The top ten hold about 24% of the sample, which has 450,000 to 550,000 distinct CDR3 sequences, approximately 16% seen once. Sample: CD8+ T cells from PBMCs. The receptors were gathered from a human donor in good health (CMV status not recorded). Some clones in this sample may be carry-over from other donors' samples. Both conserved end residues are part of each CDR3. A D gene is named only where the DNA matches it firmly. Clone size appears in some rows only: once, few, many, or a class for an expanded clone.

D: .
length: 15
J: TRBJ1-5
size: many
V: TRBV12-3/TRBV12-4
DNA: TGTGCCAGCGGAGGCAGGGCCAATAGCAATCAGCCCCAGCATTTT
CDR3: CASGGRANSNQPQHF

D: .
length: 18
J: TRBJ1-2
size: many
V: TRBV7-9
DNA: TGTGCCAGCAGCTTAGGTTCAACCCAGGACAGATCTAACTATGGCTACACCTTC
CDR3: CASSLGSTQDRSNYGYTF

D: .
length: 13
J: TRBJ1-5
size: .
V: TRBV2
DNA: TGTGCCAGCAGTGTCGCAGGTAGACAGCCCCAGCATTTT
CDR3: CASSVAGRQPQHF

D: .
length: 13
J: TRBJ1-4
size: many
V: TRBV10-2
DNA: TGCGCCAGCAGTGCCGACGGGAATGAAAAACTGTTTTTT
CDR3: CASSADGNEKLFF

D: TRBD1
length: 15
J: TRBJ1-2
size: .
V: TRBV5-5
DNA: TGTGCCAGCAGCTCGGGACAGACAGGCGCGAGGGGCTACACCTTC
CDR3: CASSSGQTGARGYTF

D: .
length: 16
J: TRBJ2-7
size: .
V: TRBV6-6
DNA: TGTGCCAGCAGTTACTCGGGTCACGCTCCCTCCTACGAGCAGTACTTC
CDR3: CASSYSGHAPSYEQYF

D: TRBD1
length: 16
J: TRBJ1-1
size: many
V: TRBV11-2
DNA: TGTGCCAGCAGCTTAGGGTGGTCGGACAGGGAGCCTGAAGCTTTCTTT
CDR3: CASSLGWSDREPEAFF

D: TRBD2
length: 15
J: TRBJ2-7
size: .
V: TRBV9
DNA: TGTGCCAGCAGCGTATCCAGCGGGATGGGGTACGAGCAGTACTTC
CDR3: CASSVSSGMGYEQYF

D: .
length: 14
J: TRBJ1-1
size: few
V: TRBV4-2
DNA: TGTGCCAGCAGCCAGCCATGGTGGGGCACTGAAGCTTTCTTT
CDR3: CASSQPWWGTEAFF

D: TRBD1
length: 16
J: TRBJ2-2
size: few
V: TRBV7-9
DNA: TGTGCCAGCAGCTCACCGGACAGGGGGAACACCGGGGAGCTGTTTTTT
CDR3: CASSSPDRGNTGELFF

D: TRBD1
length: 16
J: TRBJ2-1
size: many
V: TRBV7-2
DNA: TGTGCCAGCAGCCATAGAGATCCGACAGGGGACGATGAGCAGTTCTTC
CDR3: CASSHRDPTGDDEQFF

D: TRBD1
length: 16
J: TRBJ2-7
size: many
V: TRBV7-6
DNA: TGTGCCAGCAGCTTAGCTCCGGGACAGGGGGCCCGCGAGCAGTACTTC
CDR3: CASSLAPGQGAREQYF

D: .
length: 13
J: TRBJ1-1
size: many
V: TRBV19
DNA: TGTGCCAGTAGTAGGGGAAGCGGCACTGAAGCTTTCTTT
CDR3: CASSRGSGTEAFF

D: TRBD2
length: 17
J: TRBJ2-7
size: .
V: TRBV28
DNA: TGTGCCAGCAGTCCTCTTGGACTAGCGGGTGCGTTCTACGAGCAGTACTTC
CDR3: CASSPLGLAGAFYEQYF

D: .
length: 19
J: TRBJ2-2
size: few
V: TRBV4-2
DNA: TGTGCCAGCAGCCAAGATACCTTCCTTCAATCCCTCCCGAATGGGGAGCTGTTTTTT
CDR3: CASSQDTFLQSLPNGELFF

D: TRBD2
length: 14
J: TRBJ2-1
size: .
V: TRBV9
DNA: TGTGCCAGCAGCGGGACTAGCGGGGGGCATGAGCAGTTCTTC
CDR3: CASSGTSGGHEQFF

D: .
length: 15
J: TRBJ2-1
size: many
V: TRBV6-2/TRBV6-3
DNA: TGTGCCAGCAGTTACGGACCCCTCGGGGTTAATGAGCAGTTCTTC
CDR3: CASSYGPLGVNEQFF

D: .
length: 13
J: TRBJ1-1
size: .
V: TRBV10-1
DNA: TGCGCCAGCAGTCTGGGACGGAAAACTGAAGCTTTCTTT
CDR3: CASSLGRKTEAFF

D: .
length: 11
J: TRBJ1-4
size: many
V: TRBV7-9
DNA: TGTGCCAGCAGCAGGAATGAAAAACTGTTTTTT
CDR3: CASSRNEKLFF

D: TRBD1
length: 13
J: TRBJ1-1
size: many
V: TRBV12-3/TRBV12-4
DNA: TGTGCCAGCAGTTGGGACAGCAACACTGAAGCTTTCTTT
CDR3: CASSWDSNTEAFF

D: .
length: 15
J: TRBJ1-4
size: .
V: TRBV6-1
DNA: TGTGCCAGCAGTGAAATCGACAGGTGGGATGAAAAACTGTTTTTT
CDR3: CASSEIDRWDEKLFF

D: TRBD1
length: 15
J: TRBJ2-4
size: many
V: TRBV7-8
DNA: TGTGCCAGCAGCTTCCAACAGGGGACAGAGCGGATTCAGTACTTC
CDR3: CASSFQQGTERIQYF